This TCR beta chain comes out of a study of cytomegalovirus exposure and HLA in healthy donors. Whole-study findings and limits: In vitro data verified a few CMV-associated chains as specific for CMV antigens. Associated with cytomegalovirus, according to the listing, were 150 to 200 TCR beta chains.

Germline CDR1 is KGHSY and CDR2 is FQNENV. Trimming stripped 2 bases from V and 3 bases from J, with 10 bases between. The CDR3 totals 14 residues. As to this clone: Its matching antigen is unknown.

The table came from immunoSEQ multiplex PCR; TCRdb's copy has only in-frame clones and leaves some out. The table includes tens of thousands of clones, around nine tenths detected once. The sample taken for sequencing was PBMCs. The origin of this receptor is a woman aged 18 to 35 in good health and CMV-seropositive. The chain recombines TRBV16 with TRBJ1-1, with a possible D match to TRBD1 (5 bases). The CDR3 loop reads CASSQTQGYTEAFF. In nucleotides, the CDR3 is TGTGCCAGCAGCCAAACCCAGGGATACACTGAAGCTTTCTTT.